This T cell receptor beta chain was identified in a study of T cells in Graves' hyperthyroidism and ophthalmopathy. At the level of the study: Peripheral blood was secured at the point of initial diagnosis, before any treatment.

Diagnoses were made from clinical symptoms, serum measures (thyroxine and TRAb), thyroid ultrasound and orbital computed tomography. This clonotype showed up many times. The antigen is not known. Authors of the study amplified TCR beta CDR3 regions from RNA transcripts. When the TCR CDR3 underwent first-round RT-PCR, the HTBI primer set was used. TCRdb reprocessed the multiplex PCR reads with MiXCR, giving one entry per CDR3 protein. This sample yields hundreds of thousands of distinct CDR3 sequences, of which about 14% are seen a single time; around 13% belongs to the top ten. General study findings and limits: Blood also carried most thyroid clonotypes expanded above 0.001. With a median lead of roughly 6.2 months before onset, the model predicted ophthalmopathy.

V was shortened by 0 bases and J by 4 bases, with 9 bases between the two germline ends. CDR1 LGHNA and CDR2 YNFKEQ come from the germline V gene. The CDR3 totals 14 residues. The TCR comes from a woman aged 45-65 years with Graves' ophthalmopathy. The gene calls are TRBV4-2 and TRBJ1-2; D perhaps matches TRBD1 (5 bases). The sequencing input was blood. In nucleotides, the CDR3 is TGTGCCAGCAGCCAAGATGGGGGATTCTATGGCTACACCTTC. Encoded protein: CASSQDGGFYGYTF.